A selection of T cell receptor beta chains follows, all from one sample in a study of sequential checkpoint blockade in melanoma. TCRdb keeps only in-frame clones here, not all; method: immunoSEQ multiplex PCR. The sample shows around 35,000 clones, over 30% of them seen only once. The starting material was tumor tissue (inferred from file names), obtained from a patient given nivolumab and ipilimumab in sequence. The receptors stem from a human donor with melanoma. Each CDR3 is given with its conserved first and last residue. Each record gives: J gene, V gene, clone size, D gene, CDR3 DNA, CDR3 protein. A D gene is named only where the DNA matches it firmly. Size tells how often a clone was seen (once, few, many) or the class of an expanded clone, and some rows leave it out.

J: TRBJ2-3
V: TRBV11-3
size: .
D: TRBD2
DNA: TGTGCCAGCAGCTTGCATCTAGCGGGCACAGATACGCAGTATTTT
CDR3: CASSLHLAGTDTQYF

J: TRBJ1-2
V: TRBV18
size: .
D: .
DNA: TGTGCCAGCTCACCGGAGGACGTGTGGGGCTACACCTTC
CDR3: CASSPEDVWGYTF

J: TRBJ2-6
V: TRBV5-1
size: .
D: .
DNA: TGCGCCAGCAGCGACACAAGCTCTGGGGCCAACGTCCTGACTTTC
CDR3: CASSDTSSGANVLTF

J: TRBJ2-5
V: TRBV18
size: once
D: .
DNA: TGTGCCAGCTCACCAAACCTAGAGACCCAGTACTTC
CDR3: CASSPNLETQYF

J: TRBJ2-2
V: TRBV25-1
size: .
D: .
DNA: TGTGCCAGCAGTGAATCTCCGCTGACCGGGGAGCTGTTTTTT
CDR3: CASSESPLTGELFF

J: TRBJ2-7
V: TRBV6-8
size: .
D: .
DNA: TGTGCCAGCAGTTACCAGGGTTACGAGCAGTACTTC
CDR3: CASSYQGYEQYF

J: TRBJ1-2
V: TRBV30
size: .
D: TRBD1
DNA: TGTGCCTCGTCGCAGGGGGCTCATGGCTACACCTTC
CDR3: CASSQGAHGYTF

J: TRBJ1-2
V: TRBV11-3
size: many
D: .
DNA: TGTGCCAGCAGCTTGGCCGGGCAGGGATTCGGTGGCTACACCTTC
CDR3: CASSLAGQGFGGYTF

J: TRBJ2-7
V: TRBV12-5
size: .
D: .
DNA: TGTGCCAGCACCTACAGGGATAACGAGCAGTACTTC
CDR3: CASTYRDNEQYF

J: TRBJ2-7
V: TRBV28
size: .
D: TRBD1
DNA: TGTGCCAGCAGTTTATCTACCGGGACAGGGCTATGGTGCTACTTC
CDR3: CASSLSTGTGLWCYF

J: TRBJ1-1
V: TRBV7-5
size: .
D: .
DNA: TGTGCCAGCAGCTTGGATCTGGGGCTGGGGAACACTGAAGCTTTCTTT
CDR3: CASSLDLGLGNTEAFF

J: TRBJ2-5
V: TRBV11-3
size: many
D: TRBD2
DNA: TGTGCCAGCAGCATTGGACTAGCGGGAGTAGAGACCCAGTACTTC
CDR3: CASSIGLAGVETQYF

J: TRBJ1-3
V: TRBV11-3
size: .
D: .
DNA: TGTGCCAGCAGCCGCAAGCAGGGTGACACTGGAAACACCATATATTTT
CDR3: CASSRKQGDTGNTIYF

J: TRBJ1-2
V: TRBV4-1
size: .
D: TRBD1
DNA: TGCGCCAGCAGCCGGCCAGGGGGGAATGGCTACACCTTC
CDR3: CASSRPGGNGYTF

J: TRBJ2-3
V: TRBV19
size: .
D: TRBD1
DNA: TGTGCCAGTAGTATCAAAACCGGGACAGGGTTTAACCCTAGCACAGATACGCAGTATTTT
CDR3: CASSIKTGTGFNPSTDTQYF

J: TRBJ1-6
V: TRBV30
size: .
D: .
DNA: TGTGCCTGGAGTGTACGTCTGGGCAGACGGGGACCCCTCCACTTT
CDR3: CAWSVRLGRRGPLHF

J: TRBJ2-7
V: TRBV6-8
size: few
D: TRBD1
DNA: TGTGCCAGCAGTGGATCCGGGACAGGGCGGAGGGGGATCTACGAGCAGTACTTC
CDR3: CASSGSGTGRRGIYEQYF

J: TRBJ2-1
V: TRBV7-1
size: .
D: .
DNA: TGTGCCAGCGGACGAGAATCTAACAATGAGCAGTTCTTC
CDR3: CASGRESNNEQFF

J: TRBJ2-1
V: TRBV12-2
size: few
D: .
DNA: TGTGCAAGTCGCTTAGGGGAGGGGGTTTCCTACAATGAGCAGTTCTTC
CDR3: CASRLGEGVSYNEQFF

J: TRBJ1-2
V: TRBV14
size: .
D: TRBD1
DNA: TGTGCCAGCAGCCTTGGCTGGGACAGAGGGCACACCTTC
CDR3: CASSLGWDRGHTF

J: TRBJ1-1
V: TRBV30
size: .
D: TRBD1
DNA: TGTGCCTGGAGTCCCTCAATAACCGGGACAGCCAACACTGAAGCTTTCTTT
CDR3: CAWSPSITGTANTEAFF

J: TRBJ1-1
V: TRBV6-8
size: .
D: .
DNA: TGTGCCAGCAAGGCGATCCTGAACACTGAAGCTTTCTTT
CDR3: CASKAILNTEAFF

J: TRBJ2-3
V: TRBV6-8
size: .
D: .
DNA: TGTGCCAGCAGTTACTCATGGGGAAGTGCAGATACGCAGTATTTT
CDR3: CASSYSWGSADTQYF

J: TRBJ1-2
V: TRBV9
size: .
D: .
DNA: TGTGCCAGCAGTGATAGTCCGGGCTTTGGCACCTTC
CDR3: CASSDSPGFGTF